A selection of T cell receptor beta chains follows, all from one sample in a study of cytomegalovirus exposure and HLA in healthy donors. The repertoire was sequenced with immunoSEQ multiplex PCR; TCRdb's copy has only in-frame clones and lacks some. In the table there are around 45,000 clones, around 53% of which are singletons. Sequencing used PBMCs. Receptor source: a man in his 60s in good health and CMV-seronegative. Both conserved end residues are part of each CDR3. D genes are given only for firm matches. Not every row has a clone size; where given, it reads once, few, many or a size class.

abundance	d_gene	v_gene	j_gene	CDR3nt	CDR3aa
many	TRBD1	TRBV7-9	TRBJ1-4	TGTGCCAGCAGCTATGGGACAGGGTATATGGCTAATGAAAAACTGTTTTTT	CASSYGTGYMANEKLFF
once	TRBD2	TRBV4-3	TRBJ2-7	TGCGCCAGCAGCCGATTAGCGGGAGGCCTCTACGAGCAGTACTTC	CASSRLAGGLYEQYF
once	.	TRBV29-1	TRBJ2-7	TGCAGCGTAAATCGGGACTACGAGCAGTACTTC	CSVNRDYEQYF
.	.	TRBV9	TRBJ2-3	TGTGCCAGCAGCGTAGGAGCAGATACGCAGTATTTT	CASSVGADTQYF
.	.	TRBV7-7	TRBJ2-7	TGTGCCAGCAGCTTGGGACATACCTACGAGCAGTACTTC	CASSLGHTYEQYF
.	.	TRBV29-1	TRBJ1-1	TGCAGCGTAGCAAATACTCAGGGTATGAACACTGAAGCTTTCTTT	CSVANTQGMNTEAFF
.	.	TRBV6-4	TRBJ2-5	TGTGCCAGCAATCAACAGGTGGACGGGGAGACCCAGTACTTC	CASNQQVDGETQYF
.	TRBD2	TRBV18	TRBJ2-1	TGTGCCAGCTCACCGAGCGGGATGAAGTACAATGAGCAGTTCTTC	CASSPSGMKYNEQFF
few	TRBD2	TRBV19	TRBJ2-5	TGTGCCAGTAGTGCGGGGCAGGGAGCGGGACGTAGTACCCAGTACTTC	CASSAGQGAGRSTQYF
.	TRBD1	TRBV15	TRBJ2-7	TGTGCCACCAGCAGAGGGGACAGGGGGGAGCAGTACTTC	CATSRGDRGEQYF
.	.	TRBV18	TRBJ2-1	TGTGCCAGCTCGCCTTACTCAGGTTACAATGAGCAGTTCTTC	CASSPYSGYNEQFF
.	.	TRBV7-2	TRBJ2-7	TGTGCCAGCAGCAAGGACAACTCCTACGAGCAGTACTTC	CASSKDNSYEQYF
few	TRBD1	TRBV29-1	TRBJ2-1	TGCAGCGTTCGGACAGGGGGCCACAATGAGCAGTTCTTC	CSVRTGGHNEQFF
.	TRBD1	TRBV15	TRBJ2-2	TGTGCCACGAGGCGGGACAGGGTCACCGGGGAGCTGTTTTTT	CATRRDRVTGELFF
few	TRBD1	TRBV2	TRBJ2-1	TGTGCCAGCGGGAGGGGGCGGGACAGGGCCTACAATGAGCAGTTCTTC	CASGRGRDRAYNEQFF
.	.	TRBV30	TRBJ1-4	TGTGCCTGGGCAACTTTTACGGGTGAAAAACTGTTTTTT	CAWATFTGEKLFF
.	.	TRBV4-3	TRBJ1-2	TGCGCCAGCAGCCAAGAAATGGGCAACTATGGCTACACCTTC	CASSQEMGNYGYTF
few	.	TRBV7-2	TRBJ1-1	TGTGCCAGCAACTTCTTAGGGGCGAACACTGAAGCTTTCTTT	CASNFLGANTEAFF
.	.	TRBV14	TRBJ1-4	TGTGCCAGCAGCCCCTTTCTCCGGGAAAAACTGTTTTTT	CASSPFLREKLFF
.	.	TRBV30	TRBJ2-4	TGTGCCTGGAGATCGGGCTTTGGGCGCTTGGACAGCCGAGCCAAAAACATTCAGTACTTC	CAWRSGFGRLDSRAKNIQYF
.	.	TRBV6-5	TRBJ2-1	TGTGCCAGCAGTGCCACAGGTCTTCTCACGTCGTTCTTC	CASSATGLLTSFF
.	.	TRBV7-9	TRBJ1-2	TGTGCCAGCAGCTCATGGACTGACTACTATGGCTACACCTTC	CASSSWTDYYGYTF
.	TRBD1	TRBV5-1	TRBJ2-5	TGCGCCAGCAGCTTAGGGACAGCCTCGGAGACCCAGTACTTC	CASSLGTASETQYF
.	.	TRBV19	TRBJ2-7	TGTGCCAGTAGTATTGGACGGACAGAGCAGTACTTC	CASSIGRTEQYF
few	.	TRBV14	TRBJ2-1	TGTGCCAGCAGCCAAGAGATTCGGACAAGTCCCCAGTTCTTC	CASSQEIRTSPQFF
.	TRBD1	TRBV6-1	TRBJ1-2	TGTGCCGGAAGACAGGGCGGGTCATATGGCTACACCTTC	CAGRQGGSYGYTF
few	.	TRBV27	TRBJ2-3	TGTGCCATCCCGACAGGAAGCACAGATACGCAGTATTTT	CAIPTGSTDTQYF
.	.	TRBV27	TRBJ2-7	TGTGCCAGCAGTCAACAGGGAATCCTTTTTGGAGAGCAGTACTTC	CASSQQGILFGEQYF
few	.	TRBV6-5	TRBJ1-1	TGTGCCAGCAGTTACGGACACCTGAACACTGAAGCTTTCTTT	CASSYGHLNTEAFF
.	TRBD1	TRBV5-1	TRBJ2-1	TGCGCCAGCAGGGGGACAGGAGGCGCCTACAATGAGCAGTTCTTC	CASRGTGGAYNEQFF
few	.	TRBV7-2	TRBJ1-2	TGTGCCAGCAGCTTGGGGACTTTTGATGGCTACACCTTC	CASSLGTFDGYTF
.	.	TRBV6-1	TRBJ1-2	TGTGCCAGCAGTGCCAGGATCTATGGCTACACCTTC	CASSARIYGYTF
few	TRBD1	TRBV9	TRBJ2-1	TGTGCCAGCAGCCCCCGAGGACAGGGTTTGGATGAGCAGTTCTTC	CASSPRGQGLDEQFF
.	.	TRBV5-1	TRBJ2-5	TGCGCCAGCAGCCTTACAGGGCGCCAAGAGACCCAGTACTTC	CASSLTGRQETQYF
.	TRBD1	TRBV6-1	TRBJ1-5	TGTGCCAGCAGTGAATACAGGGGGCCCACACCCCAGCATTTT	CASSEYRGPTPQHF
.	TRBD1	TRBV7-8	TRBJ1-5	TGTGCCAGCAATGGGGCAGGGGGTCAGCCCCAGCATTTT	CASNGAGGQPQHF
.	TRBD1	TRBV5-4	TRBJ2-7	TGTGCCAGCAGCTTTAGACAGGGGGGCTACGAGCAGTACTTC	CASSFRQGGYEQYF
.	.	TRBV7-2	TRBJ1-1	TGTGCCAGCAGCTCGGGCCTCGGAGGCACTGAAGCTTTCTTT	CASSSGLGGTEAFF
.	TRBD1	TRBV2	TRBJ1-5	TGTGCCAGCAGCGAAGGACAGGGAAATCAGCCCCAGCATTTT	CASSEGQGNQPQHF
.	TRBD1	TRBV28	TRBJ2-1	TGTGCCAGCAGTTTAGCAGGGACAGGGGGGGGTGAGCAGTTCTTC	CASSLAGTGGGEQFF
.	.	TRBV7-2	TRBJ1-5	TGTGCCAGCAGCTTAGCGGCGGGTAGCAATCAGCCCCAGCATTTT	CASSLAAGSNQPQHF
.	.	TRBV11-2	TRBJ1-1	TGTGCCAGCAGCTTGAGCAGGGCAGCTTTCTTT	CASSLSRAAFF
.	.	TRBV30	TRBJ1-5	TGTGCCTGGAGTAGGGAGGCCTATCAGCCCCAGCATTTT	CAWSREAYQPQHF